One and the same sample provided the 5 T cell receptor beta chains below, sequenced in a study of T cells in Graves' hyperthyroidism and ophthalmopathy. RNA transcripts gave rise to amplified TCR beta CDR3 regions. HTBI primers were used for first-round RT-PCR of the TCR CDR3. TCRdb re-derived calls from the multiplex PCR reads in MiXCR, one entry per CDR3 protein. The sample carries more than 350,000 distinct CDR3 sequences, more than 13% recorded once. The sequencing input was blood. These receptors all come from a woman aged 25 to 45 with Graves' hyperthyroidism.

The J gene is TRBJ2-1, the V gene TRBV11-3; the D is unclear. The CDR3 loop spans 12 amino acids. V was pared by 5 bases and J by 9 bases, with 11 bases between. Germline CDR1 reads SGHNT; CDR2 reads YENEEA. CDR3 amino acids: CASSLRTTEQFF. In DNA, the CDR3 is TGTGCCAGCAGCCTGAGGACGACTGAGCAGTTCTTC.

Details on this clonotype: A much more abundant neighbour one base away suggests this may be a read error. The chain combines TRBV27 with TRBJ2-7; the D is unclear. The V gene's germline CDR1 is MNHEY and CDR2 SMNVEV (reference sequence). The CDR3 sequence is 13 residues long. The V end was cut by 0 bases, the J end by 6 bases, with 9 bases between. The chain's CDR3 is CASSLSIGCEQYF. The CDR3 DNA reads as TGTGCCAGCAGTTTATCCATCGGGTGCGAGCAGTACTTC.

The CDR3 loop reads CASSQRQGAGANVLTF. As DNA, the CDR3 is TGTGCCAGCAGCCAACGACAGGGTGCCGGGGCCAACGTCCTGACTTTC. The chain carries TRBV4-2 and TRBJ2-6; TRBD1 matches at 7 bases. The CDR3 spans 16 residues. Germline values: CDR1 LGHNA, CDR2 YNFKEQ. The J segment lost 4 bases and the V segment lost 2 bases, leaving 5 bases of the junction unmatched.

In this sample, this clonotype turned up many times. V is TRBV12-3 or TRBV12-4 and J is TRBJ2-1; TRBD2 matches 11 bases. The CDR3 runs 16 residues. Trimming removed 4 bases from V and 2 bases from J; junction bases left unmatched: 4. The CDR3 region has the DNA TGTGCCAGCAGTTCGTTAGCGGGAGGGGCCTACAATGAGCAGTTCTTC. Its protein is CASSSLAGGAYNEQFF.

This clonotype showed up many times. The chain has TRBV28 and TRBJ2-7; D gene unclear. Germline V CDR1 and CDR2: MDHEN, SYDVKM. The CDR3 is 13 residues long. Between the trimmed V and J ends, which lost 7 bases and 2 bases, there was a span of 12 bases. The CDR3 here is CASTLKVPYEQYF. CDR3 DNA sequence: TGTGCCAGCACCCTAAAGGTCCCCTACGAGCAGTACTTC.